The clone carrying this T cell receptor (beta chain) was found a few times. Unique molecular identifiers were built into the TCRbeta library. TCRdb re-derived calls from the PCR reads in MiXCR, one entry per CDR3 protein. The sample shows some 340,000 distinct CDR3 sequences, 10% to 13% of them seen only once. The CDR3 covers 15 residues. CDR1 and CDR2 from the germline V gene are SGHRS and YFSETQ. Trimming removed 6 bases from V and 0 bases from J, with 13 bases in between. The data are from a study of T-cell reconstitution after alpha-beta-depleted transplantation in children. The specimen comprised PBMCs from the stem cell graft donor, sampled from the stem cell graft. The clonotype comes from a human donor who donated a stem cell graft to a child with acute lymphoblastic leukemia. The chain uses TRBV5-1 and TRBJ1-3; maybe TRBD1 (6 bases). CDR3 nucleotide sequence: TGCGCCAGCAAGGACAGTTTAAGCTCTGGAAACACCATATATTTT. Amino acids: CASKDSLSSGNTIYF.